The present TCR beta chain was sequenced within a study of blood T cells in healthy people across ages. Primed by a sample-barcoded 5' primer and a J-beta primer mix, a second PCR proceeded for 7 to 11 cycles. In TCRdb, the 5' RACE reads were re-called with MiXCR into one record per CDR3 protein. This sample has some 640,000 distinct CDR3 sequences; less than 35% occur once, and the top ten carry less than 20%. V lost 5 bases to trimming and J lost 6 bases; unmatched junction nucleotides: 12. The CDR3 covers 16 residues. Germline V gene sequence: CDR1 MNHEY, CDR2 SVGAGI. Sequencing used blood. The sequence was collected from an elderly woman in good health. This chain links TRBV6-5 with TRBJ2-1, with 8 bases fitting TRBD1. The CDR3 loop reads CASSPKTGALANEQFF. CDR3 DNA: TGTGCCAGCAGTCCCAAGACAGGGGCTCTAGCCAATGAGCAGTTCTTC.